Listed here is a single TCR beta chain. This clone's antigen is unknown. Within one base of it there is no much larger clone, and no base qualities were kept. This entry comes from a study of T-cell reconstitution after alpha-beta-depleted transplantation in children (TCRdb year 2016). Regarding the research as a whole: The study quantitatively tracked T-cell immune reconstitution after TCRalphabeta/CD19-depleted allogeneic hematopoietic cell transplantation in children using TCR repertoire profiling.

Taken from the germline V gene (reference sequence), the CDR1 and CDR2 loops are WNHNN and SYGVQD. The CDR3 starts with the cysteine, ends with the phenylalanine, and has 13 residues. The CDR3 DNA has 39 bases and is translated from base 1. V loses 3 bases, J loses 3 bases, and the germline ends lie 8 bases apart. The library was built by means of PCR. The sample was run on an Illumina HiSeq 2500. TCR libraries were prepared with molecular barcoding, using unique molecular identifiers to normalize TCRbeta repertoire quantification. TCRdb applied fastp at Q25 and MiXCR to the public reads, then kept only in-frame beta chains. Entries are consolidated by CDR3 protein sequence, retaining the most common genes and DNA. This sample lists approximately 240,000 distinct CDR3 sequences; around 10% were detected once. The top ten constitute 5% to 7% of the sample.

This specimen was PBMCs from the stem cell graft donor, taken from the stem cell graft. The TCR sequence derives from a human donor who donated a stem cell graft to a child with acute lymphoblastic leukemia. The rearranged segments are TRBV10-1 and TRBJ1-2; the D gene lacks a confident call. CDR3 region: CASSEGWDYGYTF. In nucleotide form, the sequence is TGCGCCAGCAGTGAAGGGTGGGACTATGGCTACACCTTC.